The clone carrying this T cell receptor beta chain was counted between two and nine times. Its target is unknown. The germline and genes are mouse ones. The read ends 1 residue early relative to the CDR3; the germline J gene fills the gap. The data belong to a study of tissue T cells after allogeneic stem cell transplantation. Study-wide points: Shared clones across patients were few; motif clustering revealed tissue-specific shared signatures. Only a limited share of tissue TCRs appeared in blood or spleen.

CDR1 and CDR2 (germline): GFQATS, STVNSAI. The V and J ends lost 3 bases and 0 bases, in that order; junction bases with no gene match: 2. CDR3 length equals 14 residues. Time point indicated: mouse harvest day 14 after allogeneic transplant. Each mouse received 10^7 T-cell-depleted marrow cells plus 10^6 splenic CD5+ T cells by tail vein. Tissues came from B6→BALB/c major-mismatch GVHD mice at day 7 or 14. Method: immunoSEQ multiplex PCR; TCRdb's copy keeps in-frame clones and lacks some. The sample lists approximately 5,200 clones, approximately 30% occurring once. The chain uses TRBV20 and TRBJ2-5; 8 bases agree with TRBD2. This clonotype was obtained from a female BALB/c mouse given C57BL/6 T cells with graft-versus-host disease after an allogeneic hematopoietic cell transplant. The sequenced material came from skin. The covered CDR3 bases are TGTGGTGCTAGACTGGGGGAGAACCAAGACACCCAGTAC. This codes for CGARLGENQDTQY. The full CDR3 is CGARLGENQDTQYF.